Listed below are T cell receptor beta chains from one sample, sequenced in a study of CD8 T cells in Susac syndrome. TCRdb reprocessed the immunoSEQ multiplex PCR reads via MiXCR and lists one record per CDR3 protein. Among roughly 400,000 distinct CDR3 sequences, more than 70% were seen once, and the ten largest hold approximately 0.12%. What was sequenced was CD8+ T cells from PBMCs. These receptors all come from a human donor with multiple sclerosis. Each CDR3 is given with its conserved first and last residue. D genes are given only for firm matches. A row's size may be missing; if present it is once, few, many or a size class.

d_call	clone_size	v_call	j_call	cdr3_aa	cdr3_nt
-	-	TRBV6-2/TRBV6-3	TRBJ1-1	CASSYELGTEAFF	TGTGCCAGCAGTTACGAGCTGGGCACTGAAGCTTTCTTT
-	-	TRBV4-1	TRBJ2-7	CASSQELGHPAQYF	TGCGCCAGCAGCCAAGAACTGGGACACCCCGCGCAGTACTTC
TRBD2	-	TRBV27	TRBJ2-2	CASSSLAGANTGELFF	TGTGCCAGCAGCTCTCTAGCGGGCGCGAACACCGGGGAGCTGTTTTTT
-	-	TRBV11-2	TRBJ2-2	CASRPRETGELFF	TGTGCCAGCAGACCGCGTGAGACCGGGGAGCTGTTTTTT
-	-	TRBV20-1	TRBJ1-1	CSARVLGPTGIHTEAFF	TGCAGTGCTAGAGTTTTGGGGCCCACGGGGATACACACTGAAGCTTTCTTT
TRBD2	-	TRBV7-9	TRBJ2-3	CASSLDSGVDTQYF	TGTGCCAGCAGCTTAGATAGCGGGGTAGATACGCAGTATTTT
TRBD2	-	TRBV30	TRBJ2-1	CAWGLEESYNEQFF	TGTGCCTGGGGACTAGAAGAATCCTACAATGAGCAGTTCTTC
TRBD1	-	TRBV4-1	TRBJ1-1	CASSRTPGQGNTEAFF	TGCGCCAGCAGCCGTACCCCGGGACAGGGCAACACTGAAGCTTTCTTT
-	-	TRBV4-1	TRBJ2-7	CASSPNSGSSYEQYF	TGCGCCAGCAGCCCCAACAGCGGTAGCTCCTACGAGCAGTACTTC
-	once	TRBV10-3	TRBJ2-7	CAISEGTGPTYEQYF	TGTGCCATCAGTGAGGGTACAGGGCCAACCTACGAGCAGTACTTC
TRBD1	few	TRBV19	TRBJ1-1	CASRLQGMNTEAFF	TGTGCCAGTAGACTACAGGGGATGAACACTGAAGCTTTCTTT
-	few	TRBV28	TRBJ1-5	CASSFRDSNQPQHF	TGTGCCAGCAGTTTCAGGGATAGCAATCAGCCCCAGCATTTT
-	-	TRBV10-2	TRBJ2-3	CASSGGYGEAHTDTQYF	TGCGCCAGCAGTGGGGGATACGGGGAAGCGCACACAGATACGCAGTATTTT
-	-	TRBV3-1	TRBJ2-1	CASSQDLGGLSDNEQFF	TGTGCCAGCAGCCAAGATTTAGGCGGTTTAAGTGACAATGAGCAGTTCTTC
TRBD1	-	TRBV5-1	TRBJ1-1	CASSSPGTGINTEAFF	TGCGCCAGCAGCTCGCCGGGGACAGGGATCAACACTGAAGCTTTCTTT
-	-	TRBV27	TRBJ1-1	CASSNTFEAFF	TGTGCCAGCAGCAACACCTTTGAAGCTTTCTTT
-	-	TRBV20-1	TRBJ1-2	CSASERTVNYGYTF	TGCAGTGCTAGTGAGAGGACAGTTAACTATGGCTACACCTTC
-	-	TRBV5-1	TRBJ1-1	CASSPEPGHLGAMNTEAFF	TGCGCCAGCAGCCCTGAACCGGGACATCTGGGAGCCATGAACACTGAAGCTTTCTTT
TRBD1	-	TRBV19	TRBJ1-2	CASTGGGGYTF	TGTGCCAGTACAGGGGGCGGTGGCTACACCTTC
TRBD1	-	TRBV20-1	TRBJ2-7	CSANSGTGDEIGGSGYEQYF	TGCAGTGCTAATTCCGGGACAGGGGATGAAATAGGGGGAAGTGGCTACGAGCAGTACTTC
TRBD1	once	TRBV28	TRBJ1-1	CASSLLRGLRTEAFF	TGTGCCAGCAGTTTACTCAGGGGGCTGAGGACTGAAGCTTTCTTT
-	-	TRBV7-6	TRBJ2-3	CASSLAMEGGDTQYF	TGTGCCAGCAGCTTAGCGATGGAGGGCGGTGATACGCAGTATTTT
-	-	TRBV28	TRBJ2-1	CASSPRGESSYNEQFF	TGTGCCAGCAGCCCACGGGGCGAAAGCTCCTACAATGAGCAGTTCTTC
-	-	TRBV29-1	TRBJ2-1	CSVGSEQFF	TGCAGCGTTGGATCTGAGCAGTTCTTC
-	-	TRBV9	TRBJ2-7	CASSVSVGARAYEQYF	TGTGCCAGCAGCGTATCGGTGGGGGCCAGAGCCTACGAGCAGTACTTC
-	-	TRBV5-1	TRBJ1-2	CASSRRDTNYGYTF	TGCGCCAGCAGCCGCCGGGACACCAACTATGGCTACACCTTC
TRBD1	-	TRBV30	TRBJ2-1	CALTGDSYNEQFF	TGTGCCTTGACAGGGGACTCCTACAATGAGCAGTTCTTC
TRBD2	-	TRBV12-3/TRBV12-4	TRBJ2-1	CASSSSGTSVNEQFF	TGTGCCAGCAGCTCCTCCGGGACTAGCGTCAATGAGCAGTTCTTC
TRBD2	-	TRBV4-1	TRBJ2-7	CASSQDWDYRYEQYF	TGCGCCAGCAGCCAAGATTGGGACTACCGCTACGAGCAGTACTTC
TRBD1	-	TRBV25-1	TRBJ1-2	CASSAEDRVSGYTF	TGTGCCAGCAGTGCCGAGGACAGGGTTAGTGGCTACACCTTC
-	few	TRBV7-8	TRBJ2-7	CASSPRDRSYEQYF	TGTGCCAGCAGCCCGCGGGACCGGTCCTACGAGCAGTACTTC
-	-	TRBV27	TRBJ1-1	CASSLTGGRTEAFF	TGTGCCAGCAGTTTAACCGGGGGAAGGACTGAAGCTTTCTTT
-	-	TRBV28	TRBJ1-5	CASSGTPQPQHF	TGTGCCAGCAGCGGGACACCTCAGCCCCAGCATTTT
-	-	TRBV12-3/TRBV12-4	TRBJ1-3	CASSIGPGNTIYF	TGTGCCAGCAGTATTGGGCCTGGAAACACCATATATTTT
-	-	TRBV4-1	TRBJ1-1	CASSQVETRFEAFF	TGCGCCAGCAGCCAAGTTGAGACACGGTTTGAAGCTTTCTTT
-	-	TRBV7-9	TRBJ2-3	CASNEENRNTQYF	TGTGCCTCCAACGAGGAGAACAGGAATACGCAGTATTTT
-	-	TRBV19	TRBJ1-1	CASSMRRAGDTEAFF	TGTGCCAGTAGTATGCGCAGGGCTGGGGACACTGAAGCTTTCTTT
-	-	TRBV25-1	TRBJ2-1	CASSESSGEGNEQFF	TGTGCCAGTAGTGAGTCTTCGGGAGAGGGGAATGAGCAGTTCTTC
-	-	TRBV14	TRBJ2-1	CASSQERRRVEGNEQFF	TGTGCCAGCAGCCAAGAGCGGAGACGGGTCGAGGGCAATGAGCAGTTCTTC
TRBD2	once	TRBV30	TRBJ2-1	CAWTIPGLAGSYNEQFF	TGTGCCTGGACAATCCCGGGACTAGCGGGGAGCTACAATGAGCAGTTCTTC
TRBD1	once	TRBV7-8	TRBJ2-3	CASSLVFLGQGAADTQYF	TGTGCCAGCAGCTTAGTATTCCTTGGACAGGGGGCAGCAGATACGCAGTATTTT
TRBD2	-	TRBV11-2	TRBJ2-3	CASSTPWLAGAPESSTDTQYF	TGTGCCAGCAGCACCCCCTGGCTAGCGGGGGCCCCCGAATCTAGCACAGATACGCAGTATTTT
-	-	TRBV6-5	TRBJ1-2	CASSYASTNYGYTF	TGTGCCAGCAGTTACGCGTCGACAAACTATGGCTACACCTTC
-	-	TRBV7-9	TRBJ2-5	CASSSWTVQETQYF	TGTGCCAGCAGCTCATGGACCGTCCAAGAGACCCAGTACTTC
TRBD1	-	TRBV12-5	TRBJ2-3	CASVHPIGDRGGSTDTQYF	TGTGCTAGTGTACACCCGATTGGGGACAGGGGGGGGAGCACAGATACGCAGTATTTT